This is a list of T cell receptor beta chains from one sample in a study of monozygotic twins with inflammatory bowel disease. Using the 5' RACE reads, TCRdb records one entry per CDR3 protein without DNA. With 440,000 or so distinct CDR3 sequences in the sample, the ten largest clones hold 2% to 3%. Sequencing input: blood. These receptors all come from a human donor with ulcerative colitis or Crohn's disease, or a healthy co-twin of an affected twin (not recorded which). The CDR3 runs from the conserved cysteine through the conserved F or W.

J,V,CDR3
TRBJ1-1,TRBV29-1,CSASGTGGRNTEAFF
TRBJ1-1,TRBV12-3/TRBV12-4,CASTRQGAGTEAFF
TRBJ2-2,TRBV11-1,CASEDRSPMIRSTGELFF
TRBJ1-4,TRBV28,CASSSQGIREKLFF
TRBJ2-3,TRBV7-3,CASRSSGSGTQYF
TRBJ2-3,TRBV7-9,CASSPLGGGAADTQYF
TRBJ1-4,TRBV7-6,CASTPTIGDEKLFF
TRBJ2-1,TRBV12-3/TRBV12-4,CASRNSGSVYNEQFF
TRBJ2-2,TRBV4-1,CTSSQDPNTGELFF
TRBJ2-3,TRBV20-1,CSVPLGGTDTQYF
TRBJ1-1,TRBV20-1,CSAFLPLGTGTEAFF
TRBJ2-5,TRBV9,CASSVSLRETQYF
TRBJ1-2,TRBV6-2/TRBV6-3,CASRRGNYGYTF
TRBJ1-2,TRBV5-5,CASSHRGRIDGYTF
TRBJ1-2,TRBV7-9,CASSLVPAESYYGYTF
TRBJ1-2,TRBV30,CAWSWGDYGYTF
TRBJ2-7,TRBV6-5,CASSYGTGDLYEQYF
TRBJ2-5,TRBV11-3,CASSSSGTGAAETQYF
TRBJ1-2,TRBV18,CASSPTDSLYGYTF
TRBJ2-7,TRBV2,CASTQTGDSEQYF
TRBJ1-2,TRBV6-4,CASRELAGGIDYGYTF
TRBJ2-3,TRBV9,CASSVYGTSADTQYF
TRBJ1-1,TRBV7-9,CAIITGTVNTEAFF
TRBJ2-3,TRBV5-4,CASSSGLPHEASTDTQYF
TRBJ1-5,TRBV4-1,CASSQGGAGVNQPQHF
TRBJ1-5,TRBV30,CAWSERGDQPQHF
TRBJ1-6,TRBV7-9,CASSLAVGRKYNSPLHF
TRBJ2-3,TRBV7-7,CASSLLPSGGADTQYF
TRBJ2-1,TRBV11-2,CASSLGLFDEQFF
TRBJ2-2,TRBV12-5,CASGGNSATGELFF
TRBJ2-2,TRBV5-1,CASSDRVTGELLF
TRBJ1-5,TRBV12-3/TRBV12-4,CASSFRGLGGSNQPQHF
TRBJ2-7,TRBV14,CASSQDLGQSEQYF
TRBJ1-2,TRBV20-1,CSARGRNYGYTF
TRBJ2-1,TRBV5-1,CASSLDGRFYNEQFF
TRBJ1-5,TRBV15,CATSRRQGSNQPQHF
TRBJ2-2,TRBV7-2,CASSTRNTGELFF
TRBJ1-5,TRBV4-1,CASSQILGSDPQHF
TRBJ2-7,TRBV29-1,CSVEDALEQYF
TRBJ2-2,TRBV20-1,CSARDRRETGELFF
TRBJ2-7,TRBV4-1,CASSHTGTSGYEQYF
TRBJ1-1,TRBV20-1,CSAQDRGPLNTEAFF
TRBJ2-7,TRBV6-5,CASSYSSGSSYEQYF
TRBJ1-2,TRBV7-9,CASSLFRQGRNGYTF
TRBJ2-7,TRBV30,CAWSVAGGETYEQYF
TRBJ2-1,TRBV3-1,CASSPRENEQFF
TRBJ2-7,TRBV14,CASSQVSRTGHYEQYF
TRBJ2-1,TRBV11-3,CASSSIGGLQFF
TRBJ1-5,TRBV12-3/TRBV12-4,CASNTGVSNQPQHF
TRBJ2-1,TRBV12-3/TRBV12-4,CASSPWTISSLGGSYNEQFF
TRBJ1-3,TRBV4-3,CASSQYWASGNTIYF
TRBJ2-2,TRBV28,CASSPTREAGELFF
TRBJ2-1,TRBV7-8,CASSPYMEATYNEQFF
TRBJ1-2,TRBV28,CASSATQGSGYTF
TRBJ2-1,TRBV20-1,CSASHGSSYNEQFF
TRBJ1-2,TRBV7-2,CASSPEGGLGGYTF